This TCR beta chain was sequenced during a study of early T cells in non-severe SARS-CoV-2 infection. CDR1 and CDR2 (germline): LGHNT, FRNRAP. V dropped 6 bases and J dropped 7; count of bases not matched to a gene: 12. The CDR3 has 16 amino acids. Ten or more counts support this clonotype. Unique molecular identifiers were added to individual cDNA molecules. TCRdb independently ran MiXCR on the 5' RACE reads; one entry per CDR3 protein. The data contain 85,000 to 95,000 distinct CDR3 sequences, around 17% of them seen just once; the ten biggest clones take up 5% to 5.5%. The specimen comprised whole blood, sampled at baseline. The rearrangement uses TRBV12-5 and TRBJ2-1; 10 bases are shared with TRBD1. The receptor comes from an adult who was a healthcare worker with PCR-confirmed SARS-CoV-2 infection or an uninfected control (not recorded which). The CDR3 spells CASGPGAGQGSNEQFF. Written as DNA, the CDR3 is TGTGCTAGTGGCCCGGGGGCGGGACAGGGGAGTAATGAGCAGTTCTTC.